This T cell receptor beta chain appears in the sequencing data of a study of identical twins. Study findings and constraints: Out-of-frame alpha sequences common to twins exhibited an excess of low generation probability.

Trimming stripped 2 bases from V and 4 bases from J, with 15 bases between. This CDR3 region has 15 residues. Germline CDR1 reads SGHTA; CDR2 reads FQGNSA. A note on this clonotype: The antigen remains undetermined.

Unique molecular identifiers were present on the cDNA, which also gained a universal primer site by template switching. TCRdb re-analysed the 5' RACE reads in MiXCR, keeping a single row per CDR3 protein. This table holds approximately 220,000 distinct CDR3 sequences, about a tenth found once. The chain recombines TRBV7-2 with TRBJ2-7; D ambiguous. The specimen sequenced was memory (CD45RO+) T cells sorted from blood. The clonotype originates from a woman aged 18-30 years in good health. The CDR3 is CASSLNGDGSYEQYF. The CDR3 bases are TGTGCCAGCAGCTTAAATGGGGATGGCTCATACGAGCAGTACTTC.